This T cell receptor (beta chain) emerged from a study of T-cell memory formation after mild COVID-19. About the study: For the most part, TCR clusters were specific to one donor.

TCRdb ran MiXCR on the 5' RACE reads and lists one entry per CDR3 protein. The table shows hundreds of thousands of distinct CDR3 sequences, with 15% occurring only once. Per the germline V gene, CDR1 is SEHNR and CDR2 is FQNEAQ (reference sequence). The CDR3 totals 20 residues. The ends lost 6 bases at V and 4 bases at J; junction bases unmatched: 21. The receptor comes from an adult woman who had mild COVID-19 (a few samples of this study predate the infection). Cell type and time point are not known. Material for sequencing was PBMCs or a T cell subset sorted from them (not recorded which). The J gene is TRBJ2-3, the V gene TRBV7-9, with 11 nucleotides matching TRBD2. This chain's CDR3 is CASSWPTSGAILWLADTQYF. CDR3 sequence (DNA): TGTGCCAGCAGTTGGCCGACTAGCGGGGCCATCCTTTGGTTGGCAGATACGCAGTATTTT. Supplemented by reference TRBV7-9 and TRBJ2-3, the full variable domain reads DTGVSQNPRHKITKRGQNVTFRCDPISEHNRLYWYRQTLGQGPEFLTYFQNEAQLEKSRLLSDRFSAERPKGSFSTLEIQRTEQGDSAMYLCASSWPTSGAILWLADTQYFGPGTRLTVL.